A single sample is the source of the 20 T cell receptor beta chains below, sequenced in a study of shared clonotypes between healthy human individuals. Method: immunoSEQ multiplex PCR; TCRdb's copy keeps in-frame clones and lacks some. The sample has 2 million to 2.5 million clones, roughly 93% seen once. The sample consisted of naive CD4+ T cells from PBMCs. Regarding subset: CD45RA+ positively selected. These receptors came from a man younger than 35 in good health. Some clones in this sample may be carry-over from other donors' samples.

V is TRBV6-6 and J is TRBJ2-6, with D unresolved. Germline V lookup: CDR1 MNHNY, CDR2 SVGAGI (reference sequence). V lost 10 bases to trimming and J lost 4 bases, with 11 bases between them. The CDR3 length is 13 residues. The CDR3 sequence is CATRLVGANVLTF. CDR3 sequence (DNA): TGTGCCACCCGATTAGTGGGGGCCAACGTCCTGACTTTC.

The V call is TRBV11-3, the J call TRBJ2-1; possibly TRBD2 for D (6 bases). Germline CDR1 reads SGHNT; CDR2 reads YENEEA. Trimming stripped 5 bases from V and 1 base from J, with 15 bases between. This CDR3 is 16 amino acids long. In DNA, the CDR3 is TGTGCCAGCAGCAAGGGGTCGGGAGCATCCTACAATGAGCAGTTCTTC. Encoded protein: CASSKGSGASYNEQFF. Supplemented by reference TRBV11-3 and TRBJ2-1, the full variable domain reads EAGVVQSPRYKIIEKKQPVAFWCNPISGHNTLYWYLQNLGQGPELLIRYENEEAVDDSQLPKDRFSAERLKGVDSTLKIQPAELGDSAVYLCASSKGSGASYNEQFFGPGTRLTVL.

In its sample, this clone was seen once. The V and J genes are TRBV19 and TRBJ2-7; D is ambiguous. CDR3 length: 8 residues. V was trimmed by 10 bases and J by 6 bases, leaving 4 bases between them. CDR1 and CDR2 from the germline V gene are LNHDA and SQIVND (reference sequence). The CDR3 DNA reads as TGTGCCATTACCGAGCAGTACTTC. It codes for CAITEQYF.

CDR3 residues: CASSLDSSGASSYEQYF. DNA of the CDR3: TGTGCCAGCAGCTTAGATAGCTCAGGGGCCAGCTCCTACGAGCAGTACTTC. The chain has TRBV11-2 and TRBJ2-7, with D perhaps TRBD1 (6 bases). CDR1 SGHAT and CDR2 FQNNGV come from the germline V gene. The CDR3 runs 17 residues. Trimming cost V 0 bases and J 0 bases, with 15 bases left between them.

The chain couples TRBV30 to TRBJ1-5; possible D gene TRBD1, 5 bases. The V gene lost 0 bases and the J gene lost 3 bases, with 15 bases spanning the gap. Germline lookup yields CDR1 GTSNPN and CDR2 SVGIG (reference sequence). The CDR3 has 16 residues. The CDR3 region is CAWSVPGEAYNQPQHF. In nucleotides, the CDR3 is TGTGCCTGGAGTGTACCGGGGGAGGCGTACAATCAGCCCCAGCATTTT.

The rearrangement links TRBV7-8 to TRBJ1-3; no clear D gene. This CDR3 comprises 11 residues. Trimming pared 5 bases from V and 8 bases from J, leaving 7 bases between. Germline CDR1 is SGHVS and CDR2 is FQNEAQ. The CDR3 region is CASSKEDTIYF. The CDR3 coding sequence is TGTGCCAGCAGCAAGGAGGACACCATATATTTT.

The rearrangement joins TRBV12-5 to TRBJ2-2; 11 bases match TRBD2. CDR1 LGHNT and CDR2 FRNRAP come from the germline V gene. Trimming cost V 0 bases and J 6 bases; bases outside gene matches: 6. CDR3 length equals 17 residues. The CDR3 region is CASGLVQTSGSAGELFF. CDR3 DNA: TGTGCTAGTGGTTTGGTACAAACTAGCGGGAGCGCCGGGGAGCTGTTTTTT. The full variable domain, with the rest looked up from reference TRBV12-5 and TRBJ2-2, is DARVTQTPRHKVTEMGQEVTMRCQPILGHNTVFWYRQTMMQGLELLAYFRNRAPLDDSGMPKDRFSAEMPDATLATLKIQPSEPRDSAVYFCASGLVQTSGSAGELFFGEGSRLTVL.

The CDR3 DNA is TGCGCCAGCAGCTTTAATCCGGGACAGGGGGCGATCGGAGGTGAAAAACTGTTTTTT. Amino acids: CASSFNPGQGAIGGEKLFF. The V gene is TRBV5-1, the J gene TRBJ1-4; TRBD1 matches at 12 bases. The germline CDR1 and CDR2 sequences are SGHRS and YFSETQ. The CDR3 loop spans 19 amino acids. V dropped 2 bases and J dropped 7; count of bases not matched to a gene: 15.

The chain combines TRBV28 with TRBJ2-2; D call uncertain. With 7 bases removed from V and 0 bases from J, the gap between germline ends came to 9 bases. Germline V gene lookup returns CDR1 MDHEN and CDR2 SYDVKM. The CDR3 totals 14 residues. As DNA, the CDR3 is TGTGCCAGCACTGGCGTTACGAACACCGGGGAGCTGTTTTTT. Amino acids: CASTGVTNTGELFF.

This clone appeared a few times. This rearrangement joins TRBV19 to TRBJ1-5; D possibly corresponds to TRBD1 (5 bases). CDR1 and CDR2 from the germline V gene are LNHDA and SQIVND (reference sequence). The CDR3 is 14 amino acids. Between the trimmed V and J ends, which lost 6 bases and 4 bases, there was a span of 13 bases. CDR3 amino acids: CASRKGLGNQPQHF. The CDR3 nucleotides read TGTGCCAGTAGGAAGGGACTGGGGAATCAGCCCCAGCATTTT.

The gene calls are TRBV5-4 and TRBJ2-1; D is perhaps TRBD1 or TRBD2 (6 bases each). The V and J ends lost 4 bases and 1 base respectively, with 15 bases between them. Germline-derived CDR1 and CDR2 are SGHNT and YYREEE (reference sequence). The CDR3 has 16 residues. The CDR3 coding sequence is TGTGCCAGCAGCGCCCAGAGGGGGGCTTCCTACAATGAGCAGTTCTTC. Translation gives CASSAQRGASYNEQFF. Drawing the rest from reference TRBV5-4 and TRBJ2-1, the complete variable domain is ETGVTQSPTHLIKTRGQQVTLRCSSQSGHNTVSWYQQALGQGPQFIFQYYREEENGRGNFPPRFSGLQFPNYSSELNVNALELDDSALYLCASSAQRGASYNEQFFGPGTRLTVL.

The gene calls are TRBV25-1 and TRBJ2-7; TRBD1 agrees at 7 bases. The CDR3 length is 14 residues. The V segment lost 3 bases and the J segment 1 base; nucleotides outside the gene matches: 3. Germline V gives CDR1 MGHDK, CDR2 SYGVNS. CDR3 sequence reads: CASSEIRGSYEQYF. The CDR3 DNA is TGTGCCAGCAGTGAGATCAGGGGGTCCTACGAGCAGTACTTC.

Comments on this clone: The same CDR3 is also encoded by other DNA sequences in this sample. The CDR3 DNA follows: TGCGCCAGCAGCTTGGGCGACAGTTACAATGAGCAGTTCTTC. Its protein product is CASSLGDSYNEQFF. The gene calls are TRBV5-1 and TRBJ2-1; D perhaps matches TRBD1 (5 bases). CDR3 length: 14 amino acids. The V and J ends lost 0 bases and 4 bases respectively, with 8 bases between them. Looked up from germline, CDR1 is SGHRS and CDR2 is YFSETQ. Filled out from reference TRBV5-1 and TRBJ2-1, the complete variable domain reads KAGVTQTPRYLIKTRGQQVTLSCSPISGHRSVSWYQQTPGQGLQFLFEYFSETQRNKGNFPGRFSGRQFSNSRSEMNVSTLELGDSALYLCASSLGDSYNEQFFGPGTRLTVL.

The chain uses TRBV7-2 and TRBJ2-7; TRBD1 aligns across 7 bases. The germline V gene encodes CDR1 SGHTA and CDR2 FQGNSA. The CDR3 is 15 residues long. The V segment lost 5 bases and the J segment 3 bases; nucleotides outside the gene matches: 10. CDR3 sequence: CASSLGTGVLYEQYF. Written as DNA, the CDR3 is TGTGCCAGCAGCCTTGGCACAGGGGTACTCTACGAGCAGTACTTC.

About this clone: This same CDR3 is encoded by further DNA sequences in the sample. The genes are TRBV6-5 and TRBJ1-1; D uncertain. CDR1 is MNHEY, CDR2 SVGAGI, per germline. The CDR3 totals 13 residues. V was trimmed by 0 bases and J by 4 bases, leaving 6 bases between them. CDR3 loop: CASSYSGGTEAFF. The CDR3 region has the DNA TGTGCCAGCAGTTACTCGGGAGGCACTGAAGCTTTCTTT.

The chain combines TRBV4-3 with TRBJ2-3, with D unresolved. This CDR3 has 15 residues. V lost 3 bases, J lost 3 bases, and 13 bases lay in between. Germline lookup yields CDR1 LGHNA and CDR2 YSLEER. CDR3 nucleotides: TGCGCCAGCAGCCAGTCCCCAGCGCTTACAGATACGCAGTATTTT. Its translation is CASSQSPALTDTQYF.

This chain joins TRBV6-4 and TRBJ2-2; no reliable D call. Deletions cut 4 bases from V and 4 bases from J, with 16 bases between. Germline assignment: CDR1 MRHNA and CDR2 SNTAGT. The CDR3 is 16 residues long. CDR3 residues: CASSARVGLGTGELFF. Here the CDR3 DNA reads TGTGCCAGCAGTGCTCGGGTAGGGCTGGGCACCGGGGAGCTGTTTTTT.

Comment on this clone: Other DNA sequences in this sample translate to the same CDR3. The chain recombines TRBV6-5 with TRBJ1-1; TRBD1 matches 10 bases. The germline V gene encodes CDR1 MNHEY and CDR2 SVGAGI. This CDR3 comprises 15 residues. The trim removed 0 bases at V and 4 bases at J, leaving 2 bases unmatched. CDR3 DNA sequence: TGTGCCAGCAGTTACTCGCGGACAGGGGGCACTGAAGCTTTCTTT. Translating gives CASSYSRTGGTEAFF.

The V and J genes are TRBV2 and TRBJ2-2; TRBD2 agrees at 8 bases. CDR3 size: 14 residues. The germline CDR1 and CDR2 sequences are SNHLY and FYNNEI. Unmatched junction bases numbered 8, after V lost 10 bases and J lost 4 bases. CDR3 in amino acids: CATQREMSTGELFF. CDR3 bases: TGTGCCACACAGCGGGAGATGAGCACCGGGGAGCTGTTTTTT.

DNA of the CDR3: TGTGCCAGCAGCTTTAAGGGGAGTACTGAAGCTTTCTTT. Its translation is CASSFKGSTEAFF. The chain carries TRBV5-4 and TRBJ1-1, with D possibly matching TRBD1 (5 bases). The CDR3 loop spans 13 amino acids. V was pared by 2 bases and J by 5 bases, with 10 bases between. Germline values: CDR1 SGHNT, CDR2 YYREEE (reference sequence).